This TCR beta chain was observed in a study of blood T cell repertoires in COVID-19. Repertoires were generated with immunoSEQ multiplex PCR, while TCRdb's copy carries only in-frame clones and drops some. The repertoire has fewer than 200,000 clones, approximately 83% of them found once; the top ten carry roughly 8.7%. This CDR3 comprises 14 residues. Germline trimming cut 7 bases from V and 5 bases from J; bases unmatched to any gene: 3. CDR1 is MDHEN and CDR2 is SYDVKM in the germline V gene. The sample consisted of peripheral blood. V is TRBV28 and J is TRBJ1-4; 11 bases are shared with TRBD1. This receptor was taken from a man aged 50-60 years with active or convalescent COVID-19. As DNA, the CDR3 is TGTGCCAGCATCGGGACAGGGGGAAATGAAAAACTGTTTTTT. This gives the protein CASIGTGGNEKLFF. Combining the CDR3 with reference TRBV28 and TRBJ1-4 gives the whole variable domain DVKVTQSSRYLVKRTGEKVFLECVQDMDHENMFWYRQDPGLGLRLIYFSYDVKMKEKGDIPEGYSVSREKKERFSLILESASTNQTSMYLCASIGTGGNEKLFFGSGTQLSVL.